Reported below is one T cell receptor (beta chain). This sample is part of a study of cytomegalovirus exposure and HLA in healthy donors. The PCR had 60 Vbeta and 13 Jbeta primers. Authors' analysis steps: Around 9.9 million shared chains were among the about 80 million unique TCR beta chains that a later analysis counted. Sequencing was performed with immunoSEQ multiplex PCR; in TCRdb, only in-frame clones are kept and a portion is missing. The DNA was the basis for D and trimming; V, J and clone size are from that table. Of approximately 100,000 clones listed, 50% to 70% are singletons. CDR1 and CDR2 (germline): GTSNPN, SVGIG (reference sequence). V was pared by 5 bases and J by 4 bases, with 13 bases between. The CDR3 sequence is 13 residues long.

The chain links TRBV30 to TRBJ2-3; D is perhaps TRBD2 (5 bases). The sequenced material came from PBMCs. This receptor was taken from a man aged 25-45 years in good health and CMV-seropositive. The CDR3 bases are TGTGCCTGGGGACTGAGAGGCCCAGATACGCAGTATTTT. Translating it yields CAWGLRGPDTQYF.